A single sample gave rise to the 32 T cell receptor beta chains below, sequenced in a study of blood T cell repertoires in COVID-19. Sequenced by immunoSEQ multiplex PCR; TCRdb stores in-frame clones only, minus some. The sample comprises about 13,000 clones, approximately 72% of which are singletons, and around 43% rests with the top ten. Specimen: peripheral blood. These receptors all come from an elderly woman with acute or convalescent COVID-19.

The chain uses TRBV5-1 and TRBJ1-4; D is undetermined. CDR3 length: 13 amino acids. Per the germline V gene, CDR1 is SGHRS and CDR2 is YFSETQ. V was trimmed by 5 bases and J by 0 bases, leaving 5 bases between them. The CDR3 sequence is CASRRATNEKLFF. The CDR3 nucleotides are TGCGCCAGCAGGAGGGCAACTAATGAAAAACTGTTTTTT.

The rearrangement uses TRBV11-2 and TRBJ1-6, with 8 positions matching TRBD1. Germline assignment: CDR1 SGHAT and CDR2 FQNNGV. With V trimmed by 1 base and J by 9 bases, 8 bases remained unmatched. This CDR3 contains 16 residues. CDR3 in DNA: TGTGCCAGCAGCTTAGCAGACAGGGGACGGCGTTCACCCCTCCACTTT. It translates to CASSLADRGRRSPLHF.

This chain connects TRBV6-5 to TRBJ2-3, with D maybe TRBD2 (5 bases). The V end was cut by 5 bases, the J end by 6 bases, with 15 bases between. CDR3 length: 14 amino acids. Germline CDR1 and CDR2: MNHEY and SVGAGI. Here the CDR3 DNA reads TGTGCCAGCAGTCTAGGGCTAGCTGGGGATACGCAGTATTTT. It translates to CASSLGLAGDTQYF.

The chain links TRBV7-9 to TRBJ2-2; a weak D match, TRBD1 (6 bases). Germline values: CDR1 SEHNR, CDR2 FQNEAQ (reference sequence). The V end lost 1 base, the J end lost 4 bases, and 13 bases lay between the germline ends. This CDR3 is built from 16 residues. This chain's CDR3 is CASSLGLGAGTGELFF. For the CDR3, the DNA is TGTGCCAGCAGCTTAGGTCTGGGGGCCGGCACCGGGGAGCTGTTTTTT.

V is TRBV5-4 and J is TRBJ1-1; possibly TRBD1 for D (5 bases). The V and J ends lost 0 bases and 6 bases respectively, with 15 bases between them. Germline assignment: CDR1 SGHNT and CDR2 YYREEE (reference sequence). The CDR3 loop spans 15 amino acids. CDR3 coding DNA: TGTGCCAGCAGCTTGGGGTTTTGGGGGGAGTCTGAAGCTTTCTTT. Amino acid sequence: CASSLGFWGESEAFF.

The CDR3 region has the DNA TGTGCCAGCAGAAGACAGGGGAGTACTGAAGCTTTCTTT. Its translation is CASRRQGSTEAFF. This chain links TRBV28 with TRBJ1-1, with 8 bases aligning to TRBD1. Germline CDR1 reads MDHEN; CDR2 reads SYDVKM. Germline trimming cut 6 bases from V and 5 bases from J; bases unmatched to any gene: 5. The CDR3 sequence is 13 residues long.

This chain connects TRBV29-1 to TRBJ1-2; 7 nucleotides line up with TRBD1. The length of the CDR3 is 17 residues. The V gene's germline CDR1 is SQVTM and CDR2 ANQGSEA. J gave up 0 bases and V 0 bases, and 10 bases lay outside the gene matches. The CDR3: CSVEERQGKGSNYGYTF. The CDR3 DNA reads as TGCAGCGTTGAAGAGAGACAGGGTAAAGGGTCTAACTATGGCTACACCTTC.

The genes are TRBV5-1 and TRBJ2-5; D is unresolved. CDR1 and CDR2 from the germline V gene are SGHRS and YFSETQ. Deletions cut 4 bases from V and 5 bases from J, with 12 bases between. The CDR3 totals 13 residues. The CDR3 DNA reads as TGCGCCAGCAGCCCCTATGTTATGGAGACCCAGTACTTC. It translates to CASSPYVMETQYF.

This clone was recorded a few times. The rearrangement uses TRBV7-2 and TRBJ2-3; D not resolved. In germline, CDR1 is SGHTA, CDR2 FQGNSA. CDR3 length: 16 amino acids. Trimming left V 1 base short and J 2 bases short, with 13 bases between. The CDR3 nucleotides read TGTGCCAGCAGCTTAGACTCTGATTACTACACAGATACGCAGTATTTT. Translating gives CASSLDSDYYTDTQYF.

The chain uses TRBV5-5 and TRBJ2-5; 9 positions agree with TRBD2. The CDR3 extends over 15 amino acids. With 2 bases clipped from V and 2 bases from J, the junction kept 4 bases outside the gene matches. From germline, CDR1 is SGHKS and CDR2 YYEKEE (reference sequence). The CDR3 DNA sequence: TGTGCCAGCAGCTTTAGCGGGAGTCCGCAAGAGACCCAGTACTTC. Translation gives CASSFSGSPQETQYF.

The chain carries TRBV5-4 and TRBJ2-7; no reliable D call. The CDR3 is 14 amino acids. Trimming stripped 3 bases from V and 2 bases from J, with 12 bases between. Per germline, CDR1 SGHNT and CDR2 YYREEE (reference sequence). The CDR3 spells CASSSRSQPYEQYF. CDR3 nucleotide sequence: TGTGCCAGCAGCTCACGGAGCCAACCCTACGAGCAGTACTTC.

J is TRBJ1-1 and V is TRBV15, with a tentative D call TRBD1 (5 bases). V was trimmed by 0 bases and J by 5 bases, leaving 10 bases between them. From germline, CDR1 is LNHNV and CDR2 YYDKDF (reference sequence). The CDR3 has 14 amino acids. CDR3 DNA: TGTGCCACCAGCAGAGATCCAGGGAAGACTGAAGCTTTCTTT. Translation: CATSRDPGKTEAFF.

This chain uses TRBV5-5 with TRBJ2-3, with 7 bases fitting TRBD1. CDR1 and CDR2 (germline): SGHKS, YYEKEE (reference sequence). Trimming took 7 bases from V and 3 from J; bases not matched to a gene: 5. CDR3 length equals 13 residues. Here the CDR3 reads CASRDRRTDTQYF. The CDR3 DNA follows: TGTGCCAGCCGGGACAGAAGGACAGATACGCAGTATTTT. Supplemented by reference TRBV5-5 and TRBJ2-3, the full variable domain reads DAGVTQSPTHLIKTRGQQVTLRCSPISGHKSVSWYQQVLGQGPQFIFQYYEKEERGRGNFPDRFSARQFPNYSSELNVNALLLGDSALYLCASRDRRTDTQYFGPGTRLTVL.

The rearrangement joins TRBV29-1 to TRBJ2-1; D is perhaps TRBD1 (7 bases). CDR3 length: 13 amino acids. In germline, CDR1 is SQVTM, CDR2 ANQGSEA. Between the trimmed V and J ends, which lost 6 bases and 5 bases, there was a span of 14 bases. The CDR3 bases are TGCAGCGTCGCGTCCAGGGGGGACAATGAGCAGTTCTTC. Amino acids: CSVASRGDNEQFF.

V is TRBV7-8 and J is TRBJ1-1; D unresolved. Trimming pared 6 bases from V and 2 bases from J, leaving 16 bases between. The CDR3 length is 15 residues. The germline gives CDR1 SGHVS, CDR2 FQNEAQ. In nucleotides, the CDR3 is TGTGCCAGCAGGGTACTTGGGCGGGCTAACACTGAAGCTTTCTTT. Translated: CASRVLGRANTEAFF.

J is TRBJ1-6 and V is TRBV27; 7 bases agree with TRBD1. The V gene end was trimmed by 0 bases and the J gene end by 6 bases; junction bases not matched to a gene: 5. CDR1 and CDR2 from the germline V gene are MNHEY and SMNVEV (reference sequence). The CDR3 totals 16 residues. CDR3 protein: CASSLSKGASNSPLHF. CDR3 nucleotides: TGTGCCAGCAGTTTATCCAAGGGGGCAAGTAATTCACCCCTCCACTTT.

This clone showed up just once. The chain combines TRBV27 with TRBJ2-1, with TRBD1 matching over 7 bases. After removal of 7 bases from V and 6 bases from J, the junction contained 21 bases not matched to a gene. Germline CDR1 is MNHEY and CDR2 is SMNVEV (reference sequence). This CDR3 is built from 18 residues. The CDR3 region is CASTTEIFGQGDLNEQFF. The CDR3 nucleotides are TGTGCCAGCACCACGGAGATTTTTGGGCAGGGGGACCTCAATGAGCAGTTCTTC.

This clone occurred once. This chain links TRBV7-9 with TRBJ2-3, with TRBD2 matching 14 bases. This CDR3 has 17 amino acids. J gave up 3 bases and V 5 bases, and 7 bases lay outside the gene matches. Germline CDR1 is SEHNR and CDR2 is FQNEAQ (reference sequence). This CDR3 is CASSPGTSGGLTDTQYF. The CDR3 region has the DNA TGTGCCAGCAGCCCGGGGACTAGCGGGGGATTAACAGATACGCAGTATTTT.

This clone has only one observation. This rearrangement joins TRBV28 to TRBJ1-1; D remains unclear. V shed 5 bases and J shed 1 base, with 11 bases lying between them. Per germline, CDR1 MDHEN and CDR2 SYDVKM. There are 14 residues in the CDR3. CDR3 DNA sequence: TGTGCCAGCAGTAAGGCAGGCCCGAACACTGAAGCTTTCTTT. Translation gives CASSKAGPNTEAFF.

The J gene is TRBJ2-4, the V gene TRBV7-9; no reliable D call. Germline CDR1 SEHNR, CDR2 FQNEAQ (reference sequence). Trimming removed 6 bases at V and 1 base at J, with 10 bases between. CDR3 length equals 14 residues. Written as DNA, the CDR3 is TGTGCCAGCAGATCCGGCGGCGCCAAAAACATTCAGTACTTC. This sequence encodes CASRSGGAKNIQYF.

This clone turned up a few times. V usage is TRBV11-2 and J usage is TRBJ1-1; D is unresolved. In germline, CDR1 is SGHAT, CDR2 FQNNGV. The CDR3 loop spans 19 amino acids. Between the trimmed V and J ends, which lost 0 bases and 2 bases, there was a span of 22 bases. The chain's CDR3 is CASSLDLNIFQLHNTEAFF. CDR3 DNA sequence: TGTGCCAGCAGCTTAGACCTTAACATCTTCCAGTTACATAACACTGAAGCTTTCTTT. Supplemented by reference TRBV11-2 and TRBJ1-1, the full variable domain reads EAGVAQSPRYKIIEKRQSVAFWCNPISGHATLYWYQQILGQGPKLLIQFQNNGVVDDSQLPKDRFSAERLKGVDSTLKIQPAKLEDSAVYLCASSLDLNIFQLHNTEAFFGQGTRLTVV.

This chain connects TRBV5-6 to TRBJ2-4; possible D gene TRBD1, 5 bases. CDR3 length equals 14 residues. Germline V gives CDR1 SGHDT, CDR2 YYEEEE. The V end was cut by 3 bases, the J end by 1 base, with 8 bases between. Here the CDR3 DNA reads TGTGCCAGCAGCTCAGCAGGGGCCAAAAACATTCAGTACTTC. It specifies CASSSAGAKNIQYF.

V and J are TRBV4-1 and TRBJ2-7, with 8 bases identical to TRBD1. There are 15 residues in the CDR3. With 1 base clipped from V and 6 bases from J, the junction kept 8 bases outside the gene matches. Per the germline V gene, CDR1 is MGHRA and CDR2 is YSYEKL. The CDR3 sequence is CASSQVPWTGTEQYF. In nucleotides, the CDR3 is TGCGCCAGCAGCCAAGTCCCCTGGACAGGGACCGAGCAGTACTTC.

The chain's CDR3 is CSVDTGGAPYEQYF. The CDR3 nucleotides read TGCAGCGTTGATACCGGCGGGGCCCCCTACGAGCAGTACTTC. This chain links TRBV29-1 with TRBJ2-7; tentatively, D is TRBD2 (6 bases). The ends were cut back, 3 bases at V and 2 bases at J, with 14 bases in the middle. Germline-derived CDR1 and CDR2 are SQVTM and ANQGSEA. There are 14 residues in the CDR3.

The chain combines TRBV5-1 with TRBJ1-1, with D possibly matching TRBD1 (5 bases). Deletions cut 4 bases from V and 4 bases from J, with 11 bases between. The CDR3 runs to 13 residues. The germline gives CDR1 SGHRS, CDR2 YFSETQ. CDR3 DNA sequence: TGCGCCAGCAGCCCCGGAGGGACCACTGAAGCTTTCTTT. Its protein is CASSPGGTTEAFF.

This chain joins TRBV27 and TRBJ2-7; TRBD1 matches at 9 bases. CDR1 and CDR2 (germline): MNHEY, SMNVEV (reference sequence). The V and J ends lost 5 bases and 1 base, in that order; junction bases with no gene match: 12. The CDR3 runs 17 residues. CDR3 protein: CASSPVPGQGRSYEQYF. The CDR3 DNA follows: TGTGCCAGCAGTCCCGTCCCGGGACAGGGTCGGTCCTACGAGCAGTACTTC.

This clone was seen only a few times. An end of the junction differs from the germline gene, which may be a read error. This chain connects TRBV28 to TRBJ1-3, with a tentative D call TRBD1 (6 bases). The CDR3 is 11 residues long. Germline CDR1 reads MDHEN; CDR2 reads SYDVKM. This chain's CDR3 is CASSLNRVIGF. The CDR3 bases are TGTGCCAGCAGTTTAAACAGGGTTATAGGGTTT.

The CDR3 reads CASSPWGRVGELFF. The CDR3 DNA follows: TGTGCCAGCAGTCCGTGGGGGAGGGTCGGGGAGCTGTTTTTT. The genes are TRBV27 and TRBJ2-2; TRBD2 matches 7 bases. CDR1 is MNHEY, CDR2 SMNVEV, per germline (reference sequence). CDR3 length: 14 amino acids. Trimming at V came to 5 bases and at J to 7 bases, leaving 7 bases not matched to a gene.

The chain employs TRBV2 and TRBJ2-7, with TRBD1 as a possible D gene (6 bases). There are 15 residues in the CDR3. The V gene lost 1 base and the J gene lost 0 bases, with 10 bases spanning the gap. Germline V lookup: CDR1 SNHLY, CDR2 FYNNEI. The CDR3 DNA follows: TGTGCCAGCAGTGAAGTGGGCAGGGGCTCCTACGAGCAGTACTTC. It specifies CASSEVGRGSYEQYF.

CDR3 sequence: CASSLTGTGNYGYTF. The CDR3 DNA reads as TGTGCCAGCAGCTTAACCGGGACAGGAAACTATGGCTACACCTTC. This sequence joins TRBV7-3 and TRBJ1-2, with 8 nucleotides matching TRBD1. The germline CDR1 and CDR2 sequences are SGHTA and FQGTGA. Losses at the gene ends were 0 bases for V and 2 bases for J; bases not matched to a gene: 2. The CDR3 is 15 amino acids.

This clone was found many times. CDR3 amino acids: CASKGREDTEAFF. As DNA, the CDR3 is TGCGCCAGCAAGGGCAGGGAGGACACTGAAGCTTTCTTT. The gene calls are TRBV5-1 and TRBJ1-1; TRBD1 might be the D (5 bases). Germline assignment: CDR1 SGHRS and CDR2 YFSETQ. Trimming cost V 6 bases and J 3 bases, with 12 bases left between them. The CDR3 length is 13 residues.

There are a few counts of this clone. The DNA for the CDR3 is TGTGCCAGCAGTGAAGCGGGGGCGCTCCAGACTAGCGGACTCTCCTACGAGCAGTACTTC. It specifies CASSEAGALQTSGLSYEQYF. The rearrangement uses TRBV2 and TRBJ2-7, with TRBD2 matching over 9 bases. The germline V gene encodes CDR1 SNHLY and CDR2 FYNNEI. The CDR3 totals 20 residues. J was trimmed by 0 bases and V by 0 bases; bases with no gene match: 15.